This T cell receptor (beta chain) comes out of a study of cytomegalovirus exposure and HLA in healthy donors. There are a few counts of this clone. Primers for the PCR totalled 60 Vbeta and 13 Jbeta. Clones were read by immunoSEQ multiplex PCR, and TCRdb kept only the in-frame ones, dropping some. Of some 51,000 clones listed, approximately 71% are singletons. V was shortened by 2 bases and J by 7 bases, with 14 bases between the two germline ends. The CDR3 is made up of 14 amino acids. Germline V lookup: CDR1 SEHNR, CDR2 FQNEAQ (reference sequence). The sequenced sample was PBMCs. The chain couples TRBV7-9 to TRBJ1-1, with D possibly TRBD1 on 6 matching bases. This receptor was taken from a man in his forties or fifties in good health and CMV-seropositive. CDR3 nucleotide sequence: TGTGCCAGCAGCTTATCTGGACAGAAGTTTGAAGCTTTCTTT. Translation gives CASSLSGQKFEAFF.